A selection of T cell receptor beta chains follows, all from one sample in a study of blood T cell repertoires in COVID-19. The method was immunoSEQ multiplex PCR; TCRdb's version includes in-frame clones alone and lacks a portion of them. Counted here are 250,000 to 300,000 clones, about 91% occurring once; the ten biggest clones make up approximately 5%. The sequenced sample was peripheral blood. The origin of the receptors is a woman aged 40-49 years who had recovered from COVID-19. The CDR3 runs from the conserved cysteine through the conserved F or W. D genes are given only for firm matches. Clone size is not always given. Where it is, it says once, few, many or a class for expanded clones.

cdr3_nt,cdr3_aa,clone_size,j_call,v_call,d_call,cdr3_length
TGCGCCAGCAGTCAATCATGGACAGGGGGCGCGGGAAACACCGGGGAGCTGTTTTTT,CASSQSWTGGAGNTGELFF,once,TRBJ2-2,TRBV23-1,TRBD1,19
TGCGCCAGCAGCCAAGTGGCCAGGGGTAGCAATCAGCCCCAGCATTTT,CASSQVARGSNQPQHF,.,TRBJ1-5,TRBV4-1,.,16
TGTGCCAGCAGTTTACAGGAAGGCACTGAAGCTTTCTTT,CASSLQEGTEAFF,.,TRBJ1-1,TRBV28,.,13
TGTGCCAGCACCCCCGGTAGTACGCAGTATTTT,CASTPGSTQYF,.,TRBJ2-3,TRBV7-9,.,11
TGTGCCAGCAGTTACTCGATTCTCGGTAGCAATTCACCCCTCCACTTT,CASSYSILGSNSPLHF,.,TRBJ1-6,TRBV6-5,.,16
TGTGCCAGCAGCCGGTATCAGGGTAGCTACGAGCAGTACTTC,CASSRYQGSYEQYF,.,TRBJ2-7,TRBV7-6,.,14
TGCGCCAGCAGCCCCCATTGGACTAGGGGACAGGGCCGAGGCTACACCTTC,CASSPHWTRGQGRGYTF,once,TRBJ1-2,TRBV4-1,TRBD1,17
TGCGCCAGCAGCCAAGCGGACAGGGATGAAAAACTGTTTTTT,CASSQADRDEKLFF,.,TRBJ1-4,TRBV4-1,TRBD1,14
TGTGCCAGCAGCTTAGAAGCAGGGTTGGCTAATTCACCCCTCCACTTT,CASSLEAGLANSPLHF,.,TRBJ1-6,TRBV11-2,.,16
TGTGCCAGCAGCGACATGGGACAGGGTAATGAAAAACTGTTTTTT,CASSDMGQGNEKLFF,.,TRBJ1-4,TRBV7-6,TRBD1,15